This T cell receptor (beta chain) is from a study of cytomegalovirus exposure and HLA in healthy donors. Study-wide context: T cells numbering around 190 million yielded 100 million to 120 million unique TCR beta sequences in an earlier analysis. Study observations and caveats: Reportedly, HLA-A and HLA-B alleles of most subjects were accurately predicted from TCR beta.

Primers: 60 Vbeta forward and 13 Jbeta reverse. Measured with immunoSEQ multiplex PCR; TCRdb has only the in-frame clones, and not every one. The sample carries around 89,000 clones, approximately 81% recorded once. The CDR3 consists of 15 residues. The ends lost 3 bases at V and 2 bases at J; junction bases unmatched: 1. CDR1 and CDR2 (germline): MRHNA, SNTAGT. Healthy bone marrow donors made up the donor group. With respect to this clone: What it binds is not known.

The sequencing sample was made of PBMCs. This receptor was identified in a girl aged 2 to 9 in good health and CMV-seropositive. The chain is built from TRBV6-4 and TRBJ2-1, with 10 positions matching TRBD2. The CDR3 DNA reads as TGTGCCAGCAGTGAAGCGGGAGGGCCCTACAATGAGCAGTTCTTC. It specifies CASSEAGGPYNEQFF.